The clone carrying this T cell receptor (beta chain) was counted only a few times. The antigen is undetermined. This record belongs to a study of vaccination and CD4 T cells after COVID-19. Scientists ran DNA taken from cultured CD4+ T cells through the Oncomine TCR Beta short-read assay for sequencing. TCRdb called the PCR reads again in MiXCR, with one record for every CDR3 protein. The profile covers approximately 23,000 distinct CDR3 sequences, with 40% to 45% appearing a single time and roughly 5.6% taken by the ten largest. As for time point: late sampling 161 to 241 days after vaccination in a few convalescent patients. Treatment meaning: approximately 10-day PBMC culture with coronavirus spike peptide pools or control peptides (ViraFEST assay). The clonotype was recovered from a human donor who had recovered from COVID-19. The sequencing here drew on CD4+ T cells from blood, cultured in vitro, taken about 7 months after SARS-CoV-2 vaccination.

The CDR3 loop reads CSASSPGANEKLFF. CDR3 sequence (DNA): TGCAGTGCTAGTTCCCCTGGGGCTAATGAAAAACTGTTTTTT. The chain combines TRBV20-1 with TRBJ1-4; D is unclear. V shed 3 bases and J shed 3 bases, with 11 bases lying between them. Germline values: CDR1 DFQATT, CDR2 SNEGSKA (reference sequence). The length of the CDR3 is 14 residues.